The next 23 T cell receptor beta chains were all read from a single sample in a study of radiation and T cells in renal cell carcinoma. The sample's time point: blood 4 weeks post-SBRT, at nephrectomy. Treatment indicated: 15 Gy SBRT to primary tumor, nephrectomy 4 weeks later. Sequenced by immunoSEQ multiplex PCR; TCRdb stores in-frame clones only, minus some. The repertoire includes just under 150,000 clones, approximately 86% of them detected once, and around a sixth sits in the top ten. Sequencing used blood, obtained from a patient whose treatment included radiotherapy and nephrectomy. These TCRs come from a woman aged 45-65 years with renal cell carcinoma.

V usage is TRBV28 and J usage is TRBJ2-5; D may be TRBD2 (6 bases). Germline values: CDR1 MDHEN, CDR2 SYDVKM. Trimming removed 6 bases at V and 2 bases at J, with 19 bases between. The length of the CDR3 is 16 residues. The CDR3 nucleotides are TGTGCCAGCAGACCAGTGACCCGACTAGTTCAAGAGACCCAGTACTTC. This sequence encodes CASRPVTRLVQETQYF.

The CDR3 sequence is CASSLTNSNSPLHF. CDR3 coding DNA: TGTGCCAGCAGTTTGACGAACAGTAATTCACCCCTCCACTTT. The chain links TRBV27 to TRBJ1-6, with D unclear. V lost 3 bases to trimming and J lost 6 bases, with 9 bases between them. The CDR3 covers 14 residues. Looked up from germline, CDR1 is MNHEY and CDR2 is SMNVEV (reference sequence).

V gene TRBV5-1 combines with J gene TRBJ2-3, with D maybe TRBD1 (5 bases). Trimming cost V 4 bases and J 6 bases, with 15 bases left between them. Germline-derived CDR1 and CDR2 are SGHRS and YFSETQ. The CDR3 runs 14 residues. In DNA form, the CDR3 reads TGCGCCAGCAGCGACCCCCAGGGCGCGGATACGCAGTATTTT. Amino acid sequence: CASSDPQGADTQYF.

The chain carries TRBV11-2 and TRBJ2-2, with a tentative D call TRBD1 (5 bases). This CDR3 comprises 16 residues. V was trimmed by 4 bases and J by 3 bases, leaving 15 bases between them. The V gene's germline CDR1 is SGHAT and CDR2 FQNNGV. CDR3 loop: CASSYLGVFDTGELFF. The CDR3 coding sequence is TGTGCCAGCAGCTACCTAGGGGTTTTCGACACCGGGGAGCTGTTTTTT.

The gene calls are TRBV7-9 and TRBJ1-1; 9 bases align to TRBD1. Per the germline V gene, CDR1 is SEHNR and CDR2 is FQNEAQ (reference sequence). V shed 5 bases and J 3 bases; nucleotides not matched to a gene: 7. The CDR3 has 15 residues. CDR3 amino acids: CASSPPDRGDTEAFF. The CDR3 region has the DNA TGTGCCAGCAGCCCCCCGGACAGGGGAGACACTGAAGCTTTCTTT.

The V and J genes are TRBV29-1 and TRBJ1-2, with no clear D. Per germline, CDR1 SQVTM and CDR2 ANQGSEA. The V end was cut by 3 bases, the J end by 7 bases, with 15 bases between. The CDR3 is made up of 13 amino acids. CDR3 in amino acids: CSVDIVGKGGYTF. As DNA, the CDR3 is TGCAGCGTTGATATCGTGGGAAAGGGTGGCTACACCTTC.

The sample holds a few counts of this clone. The CDR3 sequence: CASSHTDTQYF. The CDR3 nucleotides read TGTGCCAGCAGTCACACAGATACGCAGTATTTT. This chain uses TRBV27 with TRBJ2-3; no reliable D call. V was trimmed by 5 bases and J by 2 bases, leaving 2 bases between them. This CDR3 region has 11 residues. The germline V gene has CDR1 MNHEY and CDR2 SMNVEV (reference sequence).

This clone was counted a few times. The chain has TRBV2 and TRBJ1-1; D is ambiguous. Germline assignment: CDR1 SNHLY and CDR2 FYNNEI. With 0 bases removed from V and 9 bases from J, the gap between germline ends came to 5 bases. The CDR3 extends over 11 amino acids. In DNA, the CDR3 is TGTGCCAGCAGTGAAGCCCAGAAAGCTTTCTTT. This translates into CASSEAQKAFF.

The chain carries TRBV4-1 and TRBJ2-2; D remains ambiguous. The CDR3 spans 17 residues. Germline V lookup: CDR1 MGHRA, CDR2 YSYEKL. V shed 4 bases and J shed 1 base, with 16 bases lying between them. CDR3 coding DNA: TGCGCCAGCAGCCCCAAAAGTGGAACCGAGAACACCGGGGAGCTGTTTTTT. It codes for CASSPKSGTENTGELFF.

This chain connects TRBV28 to TRBJ1-2; D is ambiguous. V gave up 10 bases and J gave up 6 bases, with 15 bases separating them. Germline V gene data show CDR1 as MDHEN and CDR2 as SYDVKM. The CDR3 has 12 amino acids. CDR3 sequence (DNA): TGTGCCACCCGACGGAGATCAAATGGCTACACCTTC. Translated: CATRRRSNGYTF.

The chain links TRBV28 to TRBJ2-7, with D perhaps TRBD2 (5 bases). V lost 2 bases to trimming and J lost 6 bases, with 11 bases between them. Germline V CDR1 and CDR2: MDHEN, SYDVKM. The CDR3 loop spans 13 amino acids. The CDR3 DNA is TGTGCCAGCAGTTTAATCTTAGGAGGCGAGCAGTACTTC. Translated: CASSLILGGEQYF.

This rearrangement joins TRBV19 to TRBJ2-3; D is perhaps TRBD2 (5 bases). The germline gives CDR1 LNHDA, CDR2 SQIVND (reference sequence). V gave up 6 bases and J gave up 0 bases, with 13 bases separating them. This CDR3 is built from 15 residues. CDR3 nucleotide sequence: TGTGCCAGTAGCGTGTCGGGGTCGAGCACAGATACGCAGTATTTT. It yields the protein CASSVSGSSTDTQYF.

V is TRBV7-2 and J is TRBJ2-5; TRBD2 might be the D (6 bases). V was trimmed by 5 bases and J by 5 bases, leaving 12 bases between them. Germline lookup yields CDR1 SGHTA and CDR2 FQGNSA. This CDR3 is built from 13 residues. The CDR3: CASSPTRRETQYF. In DNA form, the CDR3 reads TGTGCCAGCAGCCCGACTAGGCGGGAGACCCAGTACTTC.

Comments on this clone: At one of its ends the junction is not consistent with the germline gene, which may arise from a read error. This sequence joins TRBV28 and TRBJ2-7, with D perhaps TRBD2 (6 bases). Germline V gene sequence: CDR1 MDHEN, CDR2 SYDVKM. This CDR3 is 14 amino acids long. CDR3 loop: CGAGGNKLSYEQYF. CDR3 nucleotide sequence: TGCGGAGCCGGGGGTAATAAATTATCCTACGAGCAGTACTTC.

The chain is built from TRBV4-2 and TRBJ2-5, with D tentatively TRBD2 (6 bases). V gave up 1 base and J gave up 1 base, with 13 bases separating them. This CDR3 has 16 amino acids. Germline loops: CDR1 LGHNA, CDR2 YNFKEQ. Written as DNA, the CDR3 is TGTGCCAGCAGCCAAGCCGGGGCGGGAATCCAAGAGACCCAGTACTTC. Its translation: CASSQAGAGIQETQYF.

The chain uses TRBV5-1 and TRBJ2-5; 7 nucleotides line up with TRBD2. The CDR3 runs to 15 residues. The V gene's germline CDR1 is SGHRS and CDR2 YFSETQ. V lost 2 bases and J lost 1; bases outside the gene matches: 5. In DNA, the CDR3 is TGCGCCAGCAGCTTAGGAGCGGGATCCCAAGAGACCCAGTACTTC. Its translation: CASSLGAGSQETQYF.

The chain has TRBV6-5 and TRBJ2-3, with D perhaps TRBD1 (6 bases). CDR3 size: 14 residues. Trimming stripped 4 bases from V and 0 bases from J, with 8 bases between. Germline CDR1 is MNHEY and CDR2 is SVGAGI. CDR3 bases: TGTGCCAGCAGTTTCACAGGGAGCACAGATACGCAGTATTTT. Amino acid sequence: CASSFTGSTDTQYF.

This clone was observed a few times. V usage is TRBV7-2 and J usage is TRBJ2-1, with a possible D match to TRBD2 (6 bases). CDR1 SGHTA and CDR2 FQGNSA come from the germline V gene. The V end was cut by 1 base, the J end by 10 bases, with 11 bases between. The CDR3 sequence is 13 residues long. CDR3 sequence (DNA): TGTGCCAGCAGCTTAGGACCAAGCGGGGAGCAGTTCTTC. The encoded protein is CASSLGPSGEQFF.

This chain links TRBV11-2 with TRBJ2-7; 7 bases fit TRBD1. Germline CDR1 reads SGHAT; CDR2 reads FQNNGV. There are 17 residues in the CDR3. V was pared by 4 bases and J by 1 base, with 13 bases of the junction left unmatched. Here the CDR3 reads CASSYRIDRVSSYEQYF. CDR3 DNA sequence: TGTGCCAGCAGCTACCGAATTGACAGGGTTTCGTCCTACGAGCAGTACTTC.

V is TRBV6-1 and J is TRBJ1-5; D call uncertain. From germline, CDR1 is MNHNS and CDR2 SASEGT. Between the trimmed V and J ends, which lost 4 bases and 2 bases, there was a span of 12 bases. This CDR3 spans 15 amino acids. CDR3 sequence reads: CASSGGGMGNQPQHF. Here the CDR3 DNA reads TGTGCCAGCAGTGGGGGAGGTATGGGCAATCAGCCCCAGCATTTT.

The chain uses TRBV5-5 and TRBJ2-1; TRBD2 matches 14 bases. Per germline, CDR1 SGHKS and CDR2 YYEKEE (reference sequence). This CDR3 comprises 16 residues. The V segment lost 3 bases and the J segment 9 bases; nucleotides outside the gene matches: 8. The CDR3 DNA reads as TGTGCCAGCAGCTCCAGACTAGCGGGGGGGCGTGGTGAGCAGTTCTTC. It translates to CASSSRLAGGRGEQFF.

The count of this clone is one. This chain joins TRBV19 and TRBJ2-7, with 7 bases matching TRBD1. Per the germline V gene, CDR1 is LNHDA and CDR2 is SQIVND (reference sequence). The CDR3 covers 14 residues. V gave up 3 bases and J gave up 1 base; unmatched junction bases: 3. The CDR3 sequence is CASSIPGQSYEQYF. CDR3 nucleotide sequence: TGTGCCAGTAGTATTCCGGGACAGTCCTACGAGCAGTACTTC.

The chain recombines TRBV6-6 with TRBJ1-1; 7 bases map to TRBD1. J gave up 1 base and V 7 bases, and 6 bases lay outside the gene matches. Germline-derived CDR1 and CDR2 are MNHNY and SVGAGI (reference sequence). The CDR3 sequence is 14 residues long. DNA of the CDR3: TGTGCCAGCAACCCCGGGACAGCGAACACTGAAGCTTTCTTT. Its protein is CASNPGTANTEAFF.